The present TCR beta chain was sequenced within a study of beta chain features in type 1 diabetes. On the study more broadly: The study examined 90 million to 130 million sorted cells across all samples. General observations from the study: HLA effects on TCRB rearrangement stayed unresolved here. Type 1 diabetes patients showed a moderate but significant shortening of TCRB CDR3s in all four CD4+ subsets. Equally in patients and controls, PCR might preferentially amplify shorter templates.

In regard to this clone: Antigen unknown.

cDNA synthesis used the whole RNA isolate, giving expressed TCRB sequences. Clones were read by immunoSEQ multiplex PCR, and TCRdb kept only the in-frame ones, dropping some. The sample records a few hundred thousand clones, over 9% being singletons. This receptor was identified in a man aged 25-45 years with type 1 diabetes. The sequencing input was central memory CD4+ T cells from blood.

The CDR3: CASSLDRGRPDTEAFF. Here the CDR3 DNA reads TGCGCCAGCAGCCTGGACAGGGGGAGGCCTGACACTGAAGCTTTCTTT. J is TRBJ1-1 and V is TRBV4-1, with 10 bases that match TRBD1. J was trimmed by 3 bases and V by 4 bases; bases with no gene match: 8. The germline CDR1 and CDR2 sequences are MGHRA and YSYEKL. The CDR3 totals 16 residues.